This T cell receptor (beta chain) came from a study of blood T cell repertoires in COVID-19. Original data processing: Reference gene primer amplification yielded estimated nucleated cell counts. Profiling relied on immunoSEQ multiplex PCR, and the TCRdb table lists in-frame clones only, not all of them. V, J and clone size are taken as reported in that table, and D and trimming were inferred from the DNA itself. Among tens of thousands of clones listed, roughly 80% were seen once. This CDR3 contains 13 residues. V lost 0 bases, J lost 11 bases, and 14 bases lay in between. CDR1 SGHDT and CDR2 YYEEEE come from the germline V gene.

The receptor comes from a man in his fifties or sixties with acute or convalescent COVID-19. The V and J genes are TRBV5-6 and TRBJ1-1; D ambiguous. The material sequenced was peripheral blood. CDR3 sequence: CASSLGGLEYAFF. CDR3 nucleotides: TGTGCCAGCAGCTTGGGCGGGCTCGAGTACGCTTTCTTT.